The 5 T cell receptor beta chains reported below all come from one sample, sequenced in a study of blood T cell repertoires in COVID-19. TCRdb's copy holds only in-frame clones and misses some; the assay was immunoSEQ multiplex PCR. The repertoire holds 130,000 to 150,000 clones, 75% to 85% seen once, with 5% in the top ten. Sequencing used peripheral blood. All receptors derive from a woman aged 70-85 years with COVID-19, enrolled during active disease.

The rearrangement uses TRBV10-3 and TRBJ1-3; no firm D call. CDR1 is ENHRY and CDR2 is SYGVKD in the germline V gene. The V and J ends lost 0 bases and 0 bases respectively, with 6 bases between them. CDR3 length: 15 amino acids. The CDR3 here is CAISESAGSGNTIYF. The CDR3 nucleotides are TGTGCCATCAGTGAGTCTGCCGGCTCTGGAAACACCATATATTTT.

The rearrangement joins TRBV24-1 to TRBJ1-2; 9 bases line up with TRBD1. Germline CDR1 and CDR2: KGHDR and SFDVKD. The CDR3 length is 14 residues. Trimming at V came to 3 bases and at J to 7 bases, leaving 5 bases not matched to a gene. CDR3 bases: TGTGCCACCAGTGATAACAGGGGGCGCGGTGGCTACACCTTC. Translating gives CATSDNRGRGGYTF.

The chain couples TRBV15 to TRBJ2-5; TRBD1 aligns across 8 bases. CDR1 and CDR2 from the germline V gene are LNHNV and YYDKDF (reference sequence). This CDR3 region has 14 residues. The J segment lost 5 bases and the V segment lost 2 bases, leaving 4 bases of the junction unmatched. The CDR3 DNA reads TGTGCCACCAGCAGACAGGGGGCTTGGGAGACCCAGTACTTC. The encoded protein is CATSRQGAWETQYF. The full variable domain, with the rest looked up from reference TRBV15 and TRBJ2-5, is DAMVIQNPRYQVTQFGKPVTLSCSQTLNHNVMYWYQQKSSQAPKLLFHYYDKDFNNEADTPDNFQSRRPNTSFCFLDIRSPGLGDTAMYLCATSRQGAWETQYFGPGTRLLVL.

V gene TRBV12-3 or TRBV12-4 combines with J gene TRBJ1-4; D is ambiguous. This CDR3 region has 13 residues. V was shortened by 2 bases and J by 5 bases, with 6 bases between the two germline ends. In DNA, the CDR3 is TGTGCCAGCAGTTTACTCGAGAATGAAAAACTGTTTTTT. Amino acid sequence: CASSLLENEKLFF.

The V and J genes are TRBV24-1 and TRBJ2-3; 10 positions match TRBD2. Losses at the gene ends were 3 bases for V and 3 bases for J; bases not matched to a gene: 2. In germline, CDR1 is KGHDR, CDR2 SFDVKD. The CDR3 sequence is 15 residues long. The CDR3 DNA reads TGTGCCACCAGTGATGTAGCGGGGGGTACAGATACGCAGTATTTT. Encoded protein: CATSDVAGGTDTQYF.